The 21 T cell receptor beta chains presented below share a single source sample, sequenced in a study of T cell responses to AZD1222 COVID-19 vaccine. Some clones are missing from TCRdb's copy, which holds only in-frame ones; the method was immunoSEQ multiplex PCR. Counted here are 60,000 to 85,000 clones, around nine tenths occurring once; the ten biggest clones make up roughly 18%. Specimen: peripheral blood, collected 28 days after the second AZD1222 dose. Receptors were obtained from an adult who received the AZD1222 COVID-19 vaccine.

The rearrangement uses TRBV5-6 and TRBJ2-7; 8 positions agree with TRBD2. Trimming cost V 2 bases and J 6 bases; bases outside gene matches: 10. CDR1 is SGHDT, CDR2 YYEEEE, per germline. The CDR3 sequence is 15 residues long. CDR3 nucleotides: TGTGCCAGCAGCTTCCACGGGCGGGGGGCCCTCGAGCAGTACTTC. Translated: CASSFHGRGALEQYF.

Here the CDR3 reads CATSPGDSGNTIYF. CDR3 DNA: TGTGCCACCAGCCCCGGGGACAGTGGAAACACCATATATTTT. The rearrangement joins TRBV15 to TRBJ1-3; 7 bases are a match to TRBD1. CDR1 is LNHNV and CDR2 is YYDKDF in the germline V gene (reference sequence). V lost 5 bases to trimming and J lost 3 bases; unmatched junction nucleotides: 4. This CDR3 spans 14 amino acids.

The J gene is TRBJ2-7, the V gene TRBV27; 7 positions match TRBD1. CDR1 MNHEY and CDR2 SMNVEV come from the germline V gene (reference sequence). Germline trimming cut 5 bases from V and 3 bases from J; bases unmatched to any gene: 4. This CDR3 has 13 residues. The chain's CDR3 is CASSLTGDYEQYF. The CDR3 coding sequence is TGTGCCAGCAGTCTCACAGGGGACTACGAGCAGTACTTC.

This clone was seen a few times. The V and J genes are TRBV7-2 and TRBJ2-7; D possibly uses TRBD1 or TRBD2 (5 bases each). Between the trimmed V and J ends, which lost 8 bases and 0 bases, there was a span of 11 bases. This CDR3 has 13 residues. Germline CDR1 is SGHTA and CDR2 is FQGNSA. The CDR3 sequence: CASGDAFSYEQYF. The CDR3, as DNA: TGTGCCAGCGGGGACGCCTTCTCCTACGAGCAGTACTTC.

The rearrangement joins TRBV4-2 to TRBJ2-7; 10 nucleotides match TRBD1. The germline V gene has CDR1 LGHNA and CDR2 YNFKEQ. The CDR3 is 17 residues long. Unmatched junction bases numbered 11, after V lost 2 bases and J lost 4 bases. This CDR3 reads CASSQIDRGRNGYEQYF. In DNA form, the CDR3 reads TGTGCCAGCAGCCAAATAGACAGGGGGCGCAACGGTTACGAGCAGTACTTC.

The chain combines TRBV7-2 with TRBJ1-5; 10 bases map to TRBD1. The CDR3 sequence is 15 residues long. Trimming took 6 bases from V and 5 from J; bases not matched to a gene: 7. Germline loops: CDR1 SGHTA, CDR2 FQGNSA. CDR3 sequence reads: CASSYQGTGDQPQHF. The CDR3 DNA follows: TGTGCCAGCAGTTATCAGGGGACAGGGGATCAGCCCCAGCATTTT. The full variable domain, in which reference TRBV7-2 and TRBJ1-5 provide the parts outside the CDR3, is GAGVSQSPSNKVTEKGKDVELRCDPISGHTALYWYRQSLGQGLEFLIYFQGNSAPDKSGLPSDRFSAERTGGSVSTLTIQRTQQEDSAVYLCASSYQGTGDQPQHFGDGTRLSIL.

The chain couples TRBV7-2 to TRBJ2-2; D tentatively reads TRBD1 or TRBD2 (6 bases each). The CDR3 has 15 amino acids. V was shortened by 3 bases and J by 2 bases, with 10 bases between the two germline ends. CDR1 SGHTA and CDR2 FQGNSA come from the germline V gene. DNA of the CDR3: TGTGCCAGCAGCTTCGAGGGGGGCAACACCGGGGAGCTGTTTTTT. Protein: CASSFEGGNTGELFF.

The DNA for the CDR3 is TGTGCCAGCAGTTACACCGGGCAGGATAATTCACCCCTCCACTTT. Translating it yields CASSYTGQDNSPLHF. The V and J genes are TRBV6-5 and TRBJ1-6; D gene uncertain. The V end was cut by 2 bases, the J end by 5 bases, with 10 bases between. The CDR3 runs to 15 residues. The V gene's germline CDR1 is MNHEY and CDR2 SVGAGI.

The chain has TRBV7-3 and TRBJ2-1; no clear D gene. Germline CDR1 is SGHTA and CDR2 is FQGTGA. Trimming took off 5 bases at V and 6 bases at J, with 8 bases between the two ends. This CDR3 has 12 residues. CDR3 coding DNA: TGTGCCAGCAGCAAGGGTGTCAATGAGCAGTTCTTC. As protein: CASSKGVNEQFF.

In DNA, the CDR3 is TGTGCCAGCAGCTTTAATAGCGGGGGGGGAGAGACCCAGTACTTC. As protein: CASSFNSGGGETQYF. The J gene is TRBJ2-5, the V gene TRBV7-2; 11 nucleotides align to TRBD2. Trimming cost V 3 bases and J 4 bases; bases outside gene matches: 4. The CDR3 runs to 15 residues. The germline V gene has CDR1 SGHTA and CDR2 FQGNSA.

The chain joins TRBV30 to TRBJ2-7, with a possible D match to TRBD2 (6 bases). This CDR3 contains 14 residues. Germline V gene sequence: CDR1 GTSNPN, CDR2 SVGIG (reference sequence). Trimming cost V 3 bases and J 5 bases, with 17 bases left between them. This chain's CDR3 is CAWSEGRGSDEQYF. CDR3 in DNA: TGTGCCTGGAGCGAGGGACGGGGGTCTGACGAGCAGTACTTC.

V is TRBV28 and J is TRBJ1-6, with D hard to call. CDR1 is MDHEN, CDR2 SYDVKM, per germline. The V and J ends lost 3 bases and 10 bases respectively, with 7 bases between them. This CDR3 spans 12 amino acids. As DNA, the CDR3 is TGTGCCAGCAGTTTCGGAGTCTCACCCCTCCACTTT. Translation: CASSFGVSPLHF. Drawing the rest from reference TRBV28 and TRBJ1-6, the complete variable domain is DVKVTQSSRYLVKRTGEKVFLECVQDMDHENMFWYRQDPGLGLRLIYFSYDVKMKEKGDIPEGYSVSREKKERFSLILESASTNQTSMYLCASSFGVSPLHFGNGTRLTVT.

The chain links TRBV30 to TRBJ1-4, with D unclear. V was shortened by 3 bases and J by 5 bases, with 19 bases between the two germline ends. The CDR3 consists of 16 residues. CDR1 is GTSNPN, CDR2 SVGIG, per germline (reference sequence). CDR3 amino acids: CAWSALQPSRNEKLFF. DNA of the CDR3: TGTGCCTGGAGCGCCCTCCAGCCTAGCCGCAATGAAAAACTGTTTTTT.

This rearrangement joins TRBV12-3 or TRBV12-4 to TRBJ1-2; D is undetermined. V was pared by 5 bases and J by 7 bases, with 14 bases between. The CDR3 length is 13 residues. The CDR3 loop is CASSPREVSGYTF. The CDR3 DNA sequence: TGTGCCAGCAGTCCTAGGGAGGTGAGTGGCTACACCTTC.

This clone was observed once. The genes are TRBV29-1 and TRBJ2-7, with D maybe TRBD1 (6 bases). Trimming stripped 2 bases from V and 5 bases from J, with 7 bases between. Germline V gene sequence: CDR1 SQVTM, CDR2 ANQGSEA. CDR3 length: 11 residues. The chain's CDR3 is CSVETGNEQYF. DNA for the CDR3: TGCAGCGTTGAAACAGGGAACGAGCAGTACTTC.

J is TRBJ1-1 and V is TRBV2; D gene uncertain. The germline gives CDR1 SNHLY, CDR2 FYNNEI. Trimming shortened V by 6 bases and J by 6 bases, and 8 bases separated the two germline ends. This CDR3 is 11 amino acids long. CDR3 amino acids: CASSAGAEAFF. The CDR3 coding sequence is TGTGCCAGCAGCGCCGGGGCTGAAGCTTTCTTT.

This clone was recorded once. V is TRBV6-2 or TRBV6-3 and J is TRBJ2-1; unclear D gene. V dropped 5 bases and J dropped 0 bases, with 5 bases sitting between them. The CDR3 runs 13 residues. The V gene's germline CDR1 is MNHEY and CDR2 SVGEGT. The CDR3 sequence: CASSKSSYNEQFF. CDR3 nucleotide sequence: TGTGCCAGCAGTAAGAGCTCCTACAATGAGCAGTTCTTC.

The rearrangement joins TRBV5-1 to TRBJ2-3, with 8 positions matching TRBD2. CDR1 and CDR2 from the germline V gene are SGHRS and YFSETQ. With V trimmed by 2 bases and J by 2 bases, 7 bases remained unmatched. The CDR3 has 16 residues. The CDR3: CASSFSGTRNTDTQYF. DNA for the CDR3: TGCGCCAGCAGCTTCTCCGGGACTAGGAACACAGATACGCAGTATTTT.

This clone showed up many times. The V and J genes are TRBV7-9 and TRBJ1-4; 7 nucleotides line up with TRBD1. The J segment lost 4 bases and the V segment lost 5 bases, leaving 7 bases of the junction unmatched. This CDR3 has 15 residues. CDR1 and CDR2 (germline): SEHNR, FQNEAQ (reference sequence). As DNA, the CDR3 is TGTGCCAGCAGCCAATGGACAGGAGATAATGAAAAACTGTTTTTT. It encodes CASSQWTGDNEKLFF.

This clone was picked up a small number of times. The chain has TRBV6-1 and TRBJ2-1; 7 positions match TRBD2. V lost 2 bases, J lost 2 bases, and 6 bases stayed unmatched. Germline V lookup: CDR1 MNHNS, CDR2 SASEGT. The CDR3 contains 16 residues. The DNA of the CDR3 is TGTGCCAGCAGTGAATCCGGGGCGGGGGCCTACAATGAGCAGTTCTTC. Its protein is CASSESGAGAYNEQFF.

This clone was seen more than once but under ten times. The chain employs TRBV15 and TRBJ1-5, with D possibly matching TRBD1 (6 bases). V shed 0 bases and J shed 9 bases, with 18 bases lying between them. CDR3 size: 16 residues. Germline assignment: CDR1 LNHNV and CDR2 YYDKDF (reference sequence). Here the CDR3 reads CATSRDLGTKFMPQHF. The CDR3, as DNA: TGTGCCACCAGCAGAGATCTAGGGACAAAGTTTATGCCCCAGCATTTT.